The 18 T cell receptor beta chains presented below share a single source sample, sequenced in a study of T cell changes during pregnancy in multiple sclerosis. Assay used: immunoSEQ multiplex PCR; TCRdb lists only in-frame clones, some missing. The repertoire consists of about 50,000 clones, with about nine tenths occurring once and the leading ten covering 10%. The sample was CD8+ T cells from peripheral blood mononuclear cells, taken after pregnancy. All receptors derive from a female donor with multiple sclerosis, enrolled in a pregnancy study.

The chain has TRBV5-4 and TRBJ2-7; D is perhaps TRBD1 (6 bases). The CDR3 sequence is 14 residues long. Trimming pared 4 bases from V and 5 bases from J, leaving 16 bases between. Germline V lookup: CDR1 SGHNT, CDR2 YYREEE (reference sequence). The CDR3, as DNA: TGTGCCAGCAGCCCCCCGGGTGGGGGCCACGAGCAGTACTTC. Its protein product is CASSPPGGGHEQYF. Supplemented by reference TRBV5-4 and TRBJ2-7, the full variable domain reads ETGVTQSPTHLIKTRGQQVTLRCSSQSGHNTVSWYQQALGQGPQFIFQYYREEENGRGNFPPRFSGLQFPNYSSELNVNALELDDSALYLCASSPPGGGHEQYFGPGTRLTVT.

Within the sample, this clone is medium-sized. The V and J genes are TRBV2 and TRBJ1-5; 11 bases match TRBD1. CDR3 size: 14 residues. From germline, CDR1 is SNHLY and CDR2 FYNNEI. J was trimmed by 7 bases and V by 7 bases; bases with no gene match: 6. For the CDR3, the DNA is TGTGCCAGCACCCGGACAGGGGGCGGACAGCCCCAGCATTTT. Its protein is CASTRTGGGQPQHF.

The chain links TRBV5-1 to TRBJ2-7, with no clear D. The V gene's germline CDR1 is SGHRS and CDR2 YFSETQ. The CDR3 runs 14 residues. Trimming took 0 bases from V and 0 from J, leaving 7 bases between them. CDR3 sequence reads: CASSLGQNSYEQYF. In DNA form, the CDR3 reads TGCGCCAGCAGCTTGGGGCAGAACTCCTACGAGCAGTACTTC.

The chain is built from TRBV19 and TRBJ2-7; tentative D call: TRBD1 (6 bases). V dropped 10 bases and J dropped 0 bases, with 10 bases sitting between them. The CDR3 covers 12 residues. Germline CDR1 and CDR2: LNHDA and SQIVND (reference sequence). CDR3 sequence: CATRDNSYEQYF. In nucleotides, the CDR3 is TGTGCCACCAGGGACAACTCCTACGAGCAGTACTTC.

This chain connects TRBV5-1 to TRBJ2-7; 9 nucleotides agree with TRBD1. This CDR3 is 15 amino acids long. Per the germline V gene, CDR1 is SGHRS and CDR2 is YFSETQ. With 0 bases clipped from V and 2 bases from J, the junction kept 3 bases outside the gene matches. Written as DNA, the CDR3 is TGCGCCAGCAGCTTGGATGGGACAGGGACCTACGAGCAGTACTTC. It codes for CASSLDGTGTYEQYF. Full variable domain (remainder filled in from reference TRBV5-1 and TRBJ2-7): KAGVTQTPRYLIKTRGQQVTLSCSPISGHRSVSWYQQTPGQGLQFLFEYFSETQRNKGNFPGRFSGRQFSNSRSEMNVSTLELGDSALYLCASSLDGTGTYEQYFGPGTRLTVT.

The chain is built from TRBV13 and TRBJ2-7, with D perhaps TRBD1 (6 bases). V lost 0 bases to trimming and J lost 2 bases, with 11 bases between them. Germline V gene lookup returns CDR1 PRHDT and CDR2 FYEKMQ (reference sequence). The CDR3 is 15 residues long. The CDR3 is CASSLGQGSTYEQYF. The CDR3 DNA sequence: TGTGCCAGCAGCTTAGGACAGGGTTCGACCTACGAGCAGTACTTC. The full variable domain, completed using reference TRBV13 and TRBJ2-7, is AAGVIQSPRHLIKEKRETATLKCYPIPRHDTVYWYQQGPGQDPQFLISFYEKMQSDKGSIPDRFSAQQFSDYHSELNMSSLELGDSALYFCASSLGQGSTYEQYFGPGTRLTVT.

The chain is built from TRBV14 and TRBJ1-1, with TRBD1 as a possible D gene (5 bases). The CDR3 is made up of 15 amino acids. Germline lookup yields CDR1 SGHDN and CDR2 FVKESK. Trimming shortened V by 4 bases and J by 0 bases, and 12 bases separated the two germline ends. Here the CDR3 reads CASSPVGGMNTEAFF. In DNA, the CDR3 is TGTGCCAGCAGCCCGGTGGGGGGGATGAACACTGAAGCTTTCTTT. The complete variable domain, with remaining parts taken from reference TRBV14 and TRBJ1-1, reads EAGVTQFPSHSVIEKGQTVTLRCDPISGHDNLYWYRRVMGKEIKFLLHFVKESKQDESGMPNNRFLAERTGGTYSTLKVQPAELEDSGVYFCASSPVGGMNTEAFFGQGTRLTVV.

The genes are TRBV2 and TRBJ2-7; TRBD1 matches at 9 bases. CDR1 and CDR2 from the germline V gene are SNHLY and FYNNEI. The CDR3 length is 12 residues. Trimming cost V 11 bases and J 3 bases; bases outside gene matches: 5. DNA for the CDR3: TGTGCCCGACAGGGGGAGAGCTACGAGCAGTACTTC. Encoded protein: CARQGESYEQYF.

This chain connects TRBV19 to TRBJ1-5; tentative D call: TRBD1 (6 bases). The CDR3 contains 14 residues. V lost 5 bases to trimming and J lost 3 bases, with 11 bases between them. The germline V gene has CDR1 LNHDA and CDR2 SQIVND (reference sequence). CDR3 loop: CASSPDSNNQPQHF. The CDR3 region has the DNA TGTGCCAGTAGTCCGGACAGTAACAATCAGCCCCAGCATTTT.

The chain carries TRBV19 and TRBJ1-2, with 7 bases identical to TRBD1. After removal of 4 bases from V and 3 bases from J, the junction contained 5 bases not matched to a gene. Germline loops: CDR1 LNHDA, CDR2 SQIVND (reference sequence). This CDR3 spans 14 amino acids. The CDR3: CASSTSGTDYGYTF. The CDR3 coding sequence is TGTGCCAGTAGTACGTCCGGGACAGACTATGGCTACACCTTC.

This chain uses TRBV6-1 with TRBJ1-2; 11 positions agree with TRBD1. Per germline, CDR1 MNHNS and CDR2 SASEGT. J was trimmed by 5 bases and V by 6 bases; bases with no gene match: 5. CDR3 size: 14 residues. CDR3 sequence: CASSDGTGGYGYTF. DNA of the CDR3: TGTGCCAGCAGCGATGGGACAGGGGGATATGGCTACACCTTC.

The chain recombines TRBV2 with TRBJ2-3; D perhaps matches TRBD2 (6 bases). CDR1 and CDR2 (germline): SNHLY, FYNNEI. V lost 6 bases to trimming and J lost 3 bases, with 10 bases between them. This CDR3 region has 13 residues. Here the CDR3 DNA reads TGTGCCAGCAGCCTCGGACTAACAGATACGCAGTATTTT. Its translation: CASSLGLTDTQYF.

The chain joins TRBV9 to TRBJ2-2; maybe TRBD2 (7 bases). Looked up from germline, CDR1 is SGDLS and CDR2 is YYNGEE. Trimming shortened V by 0 bases and J by 6 bases, and 9 bases separated the two germline ends. The CDR3 contains 14 residues. The CDR3: CASSVGGGPGELFF. The CDR3 nucleotides are TGTGCCAGCAGCGTAGGCGGGGGCCCCGGGGAGCTGTTTTTT.

The CDR3 loop reads CAIGLEGQGRLEQFF. The CDR3 coding sequence is TGTGCCATTGGGCTTGAGGGACAGGGGCGGTTGGAGCAGTTCTTC. The gene calls are TRBV10-3 and TRBJ2-1; TRBD1 matches at 10 bases. V was clipped by 9 bases and J by 10 bases; unmatched bases: 15. The germline CDR1 and CDR2 sequences are ENHRY and SYGVKD. This CDR3 has 15 amino acids.

V gene TRBV11-2 combines with J gene TRBJ1-5; TRBD1 matches at 8 bases. The ends lost 5 bases at V and 4 bases at J; junction bases unmatched: 4. This CDR3 comprises 14 residues. CDR1 is SGHAT and CDR2 is FQNNGV in the germline V gene. CDR3 DNA: TGTGCCAGCAGCCGGACAGGGATTAATCAGCCCCAGCATTTT. Its translation: CASSRTGINQPQHF.

This chain connects TRBV7-2 to TRBJ2-1; the match to TRBD2 covers 8 bases. CDR1 and CDR2 (germline): SGHTA, FQGNSA. The V and J ends lost 5 bases and 3 bases, in that order; junction bases with no gene match: 9. The CDR3 covers 16 residues. CDR3 loop: CASSLLSGALYNEQFF. Here the CDR3 DNA reads TGTGCCAGCAGCCTCCTTAGCGGGGCGCTCTACAATGAGCAGTTCTTC.

The chain joins TRBV5-1 to TRBJ2-7; TRBD2 agrees at 9 bases. The CDR3 runs 16 residues. Germline-derived CDR1 and CDR2 are SGHRS and YFSETQ. V lost 0 bases, J lost 4 bases, and 8 bases stayed unmatched. Written as DNA, the CDR3 is TGCGCCAGCAGCTTGGAGGCTAGCGGGACCTCATACGAGCAGTACTTC. Its protein product is CASSLEASGTSYEQYF.

Worth noting for this clone: The same CDR3 can be traced to other DNA sequences in this sample. The genes are TRBV18 and TRBJ2-2, with 7 nucleotides matching TRBD1. This CDR3 contains 15 residues. Germline V gives CDR1 KGHSH, CDR2 LQKENI. V shed 0 bases and J 6 bases; nucleotides not matched to a gene: 4. In DNA form, the CDR3 reads TGTGCCAGCTCACCACCCGACAGGGTGGCCGGGGAGCTGTTTTTT. It codes for CASSPPDRVAGELFF.